This T cell receptor (beta chain) was found in a study of T-cell reconstitution after alpha-beta-depleted transplantation in children. Findings and limits, study-wide: Diversity of TCRbeta at day 60 was high in some patients, arising from surviving recipient T cells and thymic progenitors. Alpha-beta T cells present about two months after transplant were reported to originate from several hundred expanded graft clones. It was newly produced T cells that mostly accounted for T-cell counts and diversity one year after transplant.

As to this clonotype: Its antigen remains unknown.

Unique molecular identifiers were incorporated when the TCRbeta library was constructed. Each CDR3 protein gets one entry after TCRdb re-called the PCR reads with MiXCR. The sample lists about 97,000 distinct CDR3 sequences; 5% to 6% were seen once. Germline CDR1 SGHRS, CDR2 YFSETQ. CDR3 length: 16 amino acids. With V trimmed by 6 bases and J by 2 bases, 9 bases remained unmatched. The rearrangement joins TRBV5-1 to TRBJ2-2, with 8 positions matching TRBD2. The source material was PBMCs, mostly from graft donor cells, sampled 60 days after TCRalphabeta/CD19-depleted stem cell transplant. The receptor was derived from a female patient aged 2-9 years who had a stem cell transplant for Fanconi anemia, so the T cells may come from the graft donor. The CDR3 here is CASNLGLVLNTGELFF. In DNA, the CDR3 is TGCGCCAGCAATTTGGGACTAGTGCTTAACACCGGGGAGCTGTTTTTT. Drawing the rest from reference TRBV5-1 and TRBJ2-2, the complete variable domain is KAGVTQTPRYLIKTRGQQVTLSCSPISGHRSVSWYQQTPGQGLQFLFEYFSETQRNKGNFPGRFSGRQFSNSRSEMNVSTLELGDSALYLCASNLGLVLNTGELFFGEGSRLTVL.